The T cell receptor (beta chain) described here comes from a study of T cell repertoires in cytomegalovirus infection. Looking at the study overall: In public TCR beta signatures, there were indications of both CMV infection and matching HLA type. Study-wide results and limits: HLA-C-restricted, CMV-specific TCR beta clonotypes were dominant ex vivo.

TCRdb passed the reads through MiXCR, listing each CDR3 protein once. The sample records some 300,000 distinct CDR3 sequences, approximately 13% being singletons. V gave up 1 base and J gave up 1 base; unmatched junction bases: 2. This CDR3 comprises 16 residues. Germline values: CDR1 SGHTA, CDR2 FQGNSA. At least ten counts were recorded for this clonotype. Its antigen remains unidentified. The J gene is TRBJ1-1, the V gene TRBV7-2; 11 positions agree with TRBD1. This TCR derives from a human donor in good health (CMV status not recorded). Some clones in this sample may be carry-over from other donors' samples. Sequenced sample: PBMCs. CDR3 region: CASSLEGTGGNTEAFF. In nucleotides, the CDR3 is TGTGCCAGCAGCTTAGAGGGGACAGGGGGGAACACTGAAGCTTTCTTT.